These T cell receptor beta chains were read from a single sample in a study of cytomegalovirus exposure and HLA in healthy donors. The table came from immunoSEQ multiplex PCR; TCRdb's copy has only in-frame clones and leaves some out. The table lists under 200,000 clones, about 13% of them singletons. Sequencing input: PBMCs. The receptor source for this set is a man aged 50-59 years in good health and CMV-seropositive. The CDR3 runs from the conserved cysteine through the conserved F or W.

j_call,v_call,cdr3_aa
TRBJ1-5,TRBV15,CATSSRTGGLGQPQHF
TRBJ2-1,TRBV4-3,CASSQVRTGQLYNEQFF
TRBJ2-3,TRBV7-9,CASSLARGRTDTQYF
TRBJ1-4,TRBV19,CASSPIDRGIGKLFF
TRBJ2-3,TRBV5-4,CASSLGNVGTDTQYF
TRBJ1-2,TRBV30,CAWSVVRQGGGYTF
TRBJ1-2,TRBV7-2,CASSSSGADDGYTF
TRBJ2-5,TRBV9,CASSVGGGQGRETQYF
TRBJ2-7,TRBV11-3,CASRPRTGDEQYF
TRBJ2-1,TRBV2,CASSEWRRSGKYNEQFF
TRBJ1-2,TRBV7-9,CASSPDRVYGYTF
TRBJ1-1,TRBV20-1,CSAYRDTEAFF
TRBJ2-7,TRBV18,CASSPGGSLYEQYF
TRBJ1-2,TRBV27,CASSSRQGWTGYTF
TRBJ2-2,TRBV2,CASSGGLGAGELFF
TRBJ2-2,TRBV11-3,CASARGGGGELFF
TRBJ1-2,TRBV25-1,CASSEGGRSGGYGYTF
TRBJ2-1,TRBV7-2,CASTSQTGGFGEQFF
TRBJ2-7,TRBV18,CASSPRGESYEQYF
TRBJ1-1,TRBV5-4,CASSPATGRGVTEAFF
TRBJ2-6,TRBV6-1,CATVESPGANVLTF
TRBJ2-5,TRBV5-1,CASFPPQLAGLSETQYF
TRBJ2-7,TRBV5-6,CASSLGTPSYEQYF
TRBJ2-5,TRBV4-1,CASSQDLRTSGVQETQYF
TRBJ2-5,TRBV14,CASSPRDRVVGETQYF
TRBJ1-2,TRBV18,CASSYPRDRGGYTF
TRBJ2-6,TRBV28,CASSVTVPGGARANVLTF
TRBJ2-3,TRBV7-8,CASSLVLRGSPDTQYF
TRBJ1-1,TRBV7-9,CASSLKPGQMNTEAFF
TRBJ2-5,TRBV11-2,CASSTTGREIQYF
TRBJ1-4,TRBV6-5,CASSYSRANEKLFF
TRBJ2-3,TRBV5-4,CASSSGQGRNTQYF
TRBJ1-2,TRBV4-3,CASSQVAIYNGYTF
TRBJ2-5,TRBV27,CASTGTGSRETQYF
TRBJ2-3,TRBV6-5,CASRRGWPDTQYF
TRBJ1-3,TRBV29-1,CSVGQDSGNTIYF
TRBJ1-1,TRBV9,CASSAQGNTEAFF
TRBJ1-1,TRBV27,CASLSNTEAFF
TRBJ2-3,TRBV5-8,CASSPRVGRRDTQYF
TRBJ2-5,TRBV2,CASSEARRTIQETQYF
TRBJ2-2,TRBV6-1,CASRGQGGTGELFF
TRBJ2-7,TRBV7-6,CASSLSRTVYEQYF
TRBJ2-7,TRBV27,CASSFDRDSYEQYF
TRBJ1-2,TRBV28,CASRGTVNYGYTF
TRBJ1-2,TRBV6-5,CASSRTESYGYTF
TRBJ1-4,TRBV7-2,CASTVRGNEKLFF
TRBJ2-1,TRBV25-1,CASLRTGGEQFF
TRBJ1-1,TRBV5-1,CASSFGPEAFF
TRBJ2-6,TRBV5-6,CASSLPGQGAGANVLTF
TRBJ2-1,TRBV28,CASSLQGAYNEQFF
TRBJ1-4,TRBV19,CASSMRQVLFF
TRBJ1-1,TRBV19,CASTRTGANTEAFF
TRBJ1-2,TRBV6-1,CASREGTPGYGGYTF
TRBJ1-2,TRBV28,CAIGTGGGKPYGYTF
TRBJ1-2,TRBV6-5,CASSQEGGRGYTF
TRBJ1-5,TRBV7-9,CASSPTDNQPQHF
TRBJ2-5,TRBV19,CASSGVAETQYF